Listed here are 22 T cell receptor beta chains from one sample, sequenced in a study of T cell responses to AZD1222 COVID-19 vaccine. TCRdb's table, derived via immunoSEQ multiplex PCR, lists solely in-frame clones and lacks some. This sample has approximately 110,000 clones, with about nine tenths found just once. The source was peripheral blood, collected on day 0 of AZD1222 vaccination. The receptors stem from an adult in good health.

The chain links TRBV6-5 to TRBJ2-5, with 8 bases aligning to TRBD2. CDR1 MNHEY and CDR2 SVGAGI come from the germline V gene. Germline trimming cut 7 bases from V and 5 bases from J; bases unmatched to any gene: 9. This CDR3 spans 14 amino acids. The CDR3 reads CASTVGGAVETQYF. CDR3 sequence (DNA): TGTGCCAGCACGGTCGGGGGGGCTGTCGAGACCCAGTACTTC.

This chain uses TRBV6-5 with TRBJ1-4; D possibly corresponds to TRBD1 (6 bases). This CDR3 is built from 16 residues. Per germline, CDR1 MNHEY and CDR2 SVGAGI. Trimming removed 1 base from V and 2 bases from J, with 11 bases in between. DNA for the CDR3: TGTGCCAGCAGTTACTACCCCAGGGGCACTAATGAAAAACTGTTTTTT. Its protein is CASSYYPRGTNEKLFF.

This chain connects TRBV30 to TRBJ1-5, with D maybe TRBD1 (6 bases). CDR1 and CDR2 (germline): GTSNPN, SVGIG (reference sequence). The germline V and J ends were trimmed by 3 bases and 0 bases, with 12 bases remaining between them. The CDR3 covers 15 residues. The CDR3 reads CAWSRGQLSNQPQHF. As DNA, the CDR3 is TGTGCCTGGAGCAGGGGTCAACTTAGCAATCAGCCCCAGCATTTT.

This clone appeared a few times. CDR3 bases: TGTGCCAGCAGTGAAGCCGGGGTAGGCTACACCTTC. Protein product: CASSEAGVGYTF. The chain uses TRBV6-1 and TRBJ1-2; D is unresolved. The CDR3 has 12 amino acids. Per germline, CDR1 MNHNS and CDR2 SASEGT. Trimming left V 0 bases short and J 8 bases short, with 7 bases between.

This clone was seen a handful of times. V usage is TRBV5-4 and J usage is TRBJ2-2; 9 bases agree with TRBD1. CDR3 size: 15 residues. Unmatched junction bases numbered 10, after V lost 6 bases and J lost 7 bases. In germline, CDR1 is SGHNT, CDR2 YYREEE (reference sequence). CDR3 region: CASNPGQGEVGELFF. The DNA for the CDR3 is TGTGCCAGCAACCCGGGACAGGGAGAGGTCGGGGAGCTGTTTTTT.

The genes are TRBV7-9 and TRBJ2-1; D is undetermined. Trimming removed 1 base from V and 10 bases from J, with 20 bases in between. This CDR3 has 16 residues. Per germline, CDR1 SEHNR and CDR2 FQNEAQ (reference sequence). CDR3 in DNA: TGTGCCAGCAGCTTAGGAAGGACCTTCGTGGTAGGGGAGCAGTTCTTC. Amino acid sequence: CASSLGRTFVVGEQFF. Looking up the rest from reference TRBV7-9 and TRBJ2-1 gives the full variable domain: DTGVSQNPRHKITKRGQNVTFRCDPISEHNRLYWYRQTLGQGPEFLTYFQNEAQLEKSRLLSDRFSAERPKGSFSTLEIQRTEQGDSAMYLCASSLGRTFVVGEQFFGPGTRLTVL.

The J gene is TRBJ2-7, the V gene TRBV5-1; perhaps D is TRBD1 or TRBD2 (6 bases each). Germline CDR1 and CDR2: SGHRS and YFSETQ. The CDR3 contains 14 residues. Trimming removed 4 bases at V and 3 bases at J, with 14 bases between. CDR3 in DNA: TGCGCCAGCAGCCGACGGGGGCGAGGCTACGAGCAGTACTTC. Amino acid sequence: CASSRRGRGYEQYF.

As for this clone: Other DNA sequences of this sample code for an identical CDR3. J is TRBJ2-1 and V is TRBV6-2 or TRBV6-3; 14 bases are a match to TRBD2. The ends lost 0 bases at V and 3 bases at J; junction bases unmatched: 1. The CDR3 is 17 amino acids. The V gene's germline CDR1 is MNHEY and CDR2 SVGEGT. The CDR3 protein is CASSYSGLAGVYNEQFF. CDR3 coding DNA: TGTGCCAGCAGTTACTCGGGACTAGCGGGGGTCTACAATGAGCAGTTCTTC.

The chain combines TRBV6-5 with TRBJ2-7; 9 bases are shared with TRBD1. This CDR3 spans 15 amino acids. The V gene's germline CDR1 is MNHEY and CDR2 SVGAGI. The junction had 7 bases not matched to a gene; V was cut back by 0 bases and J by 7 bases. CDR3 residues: CASSYSPDRGSEQYF. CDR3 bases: TGTGCCAGCAGTTACTCGCCGGACAGGGGCTCAGAGCAGTACTTC.

The CDR3 nucleotides read TGTGCCAGCGGATCGAGACAGGGGGCGCGATCACCCCTCCACTTT. Its translation is CASGSRQGARSPLHF. The V gene is TRBV7-2, the J gene TRBJ1-6; 10 nucleotides agree with TRBD1. The CDR3 loop spans 15 amino acids. The V segment lost 8 bases and the J segment 10 bases; nucleotides outside the gene matches: 11. Germline V gene sequence: CDR1 SGHTA, CDR2 FQGNSA.

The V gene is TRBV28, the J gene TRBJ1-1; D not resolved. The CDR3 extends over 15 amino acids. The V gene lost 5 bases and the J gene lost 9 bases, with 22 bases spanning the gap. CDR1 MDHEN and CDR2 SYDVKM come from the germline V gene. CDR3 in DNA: TGTGCCAGCAGTCCCTCGAACAGCCTGACGACTAAAGCTTTCTTT. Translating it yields CASSPSNSLTTKAFF. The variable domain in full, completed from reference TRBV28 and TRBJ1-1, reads DVKVTQSSRYLVKRTGEKVFLECVQDMDHENMFWYRQDPGLGLRLIYFSYDVKMKEKGDIPEGYSVSREKKERFSLILESASTNQTSMYLCASSPSNSLTTKAFFGQGTRLTVV.

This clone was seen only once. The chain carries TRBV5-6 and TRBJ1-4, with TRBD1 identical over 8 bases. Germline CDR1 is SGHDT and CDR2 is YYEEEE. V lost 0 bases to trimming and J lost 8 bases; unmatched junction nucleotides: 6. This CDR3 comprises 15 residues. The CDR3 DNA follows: TGTGCCAGCAGCTTGGGGACAGGGTTTCGGGAAAAACTGTTTTTT. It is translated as CASSLGTGFREKLFF.

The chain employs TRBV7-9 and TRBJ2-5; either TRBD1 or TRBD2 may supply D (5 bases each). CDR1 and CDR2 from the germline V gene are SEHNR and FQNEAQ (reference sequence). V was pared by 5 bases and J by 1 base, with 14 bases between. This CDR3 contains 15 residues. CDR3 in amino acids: CASSGERGLQETQYF. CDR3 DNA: TGTGCCAGCAGCGGCGAGAGGGGCCTCCAAGAGACCCAGTACTTC.

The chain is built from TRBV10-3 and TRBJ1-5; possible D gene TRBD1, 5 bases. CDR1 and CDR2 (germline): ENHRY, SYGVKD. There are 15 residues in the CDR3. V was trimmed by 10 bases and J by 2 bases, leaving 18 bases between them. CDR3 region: CATKNQGMGNQPQHF. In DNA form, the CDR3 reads TGTGCCACGAAGAATCAGGGTATGGGCAATCAGCCCCAGCATTTT.

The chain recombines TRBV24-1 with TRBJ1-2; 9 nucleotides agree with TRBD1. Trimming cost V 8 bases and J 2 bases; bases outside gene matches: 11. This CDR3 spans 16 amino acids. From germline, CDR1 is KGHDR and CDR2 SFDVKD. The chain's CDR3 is CATTYEGQGFNYGYTF. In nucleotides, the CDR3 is TGTGCCACCACTTACGAGGGACAGGGATTCAACTATGGCTACACCTTC.

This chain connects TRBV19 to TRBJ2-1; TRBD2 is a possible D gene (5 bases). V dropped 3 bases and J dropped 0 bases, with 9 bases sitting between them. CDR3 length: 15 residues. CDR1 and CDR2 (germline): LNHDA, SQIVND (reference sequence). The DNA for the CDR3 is TGTGCCAGTAGTATGGGGAGAAGCTCCTACAATGAGCAGTTCTTC. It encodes CASSMGRSSYNEQFF.

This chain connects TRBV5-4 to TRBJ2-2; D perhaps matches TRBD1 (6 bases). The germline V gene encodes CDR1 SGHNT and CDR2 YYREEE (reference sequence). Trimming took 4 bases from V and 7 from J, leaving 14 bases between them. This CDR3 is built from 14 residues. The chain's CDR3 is CASSNGQFGGELFF. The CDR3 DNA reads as TGTGCCAGCAGCAACGGACAGTTTGGCGGGGAGCTGTTTTTT. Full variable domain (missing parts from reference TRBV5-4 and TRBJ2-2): ETGVTQSPTHLIKTRGQQVTLRCSSQSGHNTVSWYQQALGQGPQFIFQYYREEENGRGNFPPRFSGLQFPNYSSELNVNALELDDSALYLCASSNGQFGGELFFGEGSRLTVL.

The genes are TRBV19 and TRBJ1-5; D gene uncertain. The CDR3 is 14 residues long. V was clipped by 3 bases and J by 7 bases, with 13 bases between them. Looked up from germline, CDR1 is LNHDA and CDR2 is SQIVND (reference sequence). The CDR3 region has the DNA TGTGCCAGTAGTATTCTTCGGGGTAGGCAGCCCCAGCATTTT. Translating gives CASSILRGRQPQHF.

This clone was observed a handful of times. The CDR3 region is CASSWGPSGIYNEQFF. In nucleotides, the CDR3 is TGTGCCAGCAGCTGGGGCCCTAGCGGGATCTACAATGAGCAGTTCTTC. The V gene is TRBV5-6, the J gene TRBJ2-1, with 9 bases aligning to TRBD2. This CDR3 is built from 16 residues. V trimming: 3 bases; J trimming: 3 bases; junction bases outside the gene matches: 7. Germline lookup yields CDR1 SGHDT and CDR2 YYEEEE.

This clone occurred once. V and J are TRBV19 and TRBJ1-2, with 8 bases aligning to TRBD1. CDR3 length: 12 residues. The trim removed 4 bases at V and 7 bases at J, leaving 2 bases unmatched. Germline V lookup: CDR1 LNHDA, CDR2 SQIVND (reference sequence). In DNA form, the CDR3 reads TGTGCCAGTAGTAGGACAGGGTTTGGCTACACCTTC. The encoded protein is CASSRTGFGYTF.

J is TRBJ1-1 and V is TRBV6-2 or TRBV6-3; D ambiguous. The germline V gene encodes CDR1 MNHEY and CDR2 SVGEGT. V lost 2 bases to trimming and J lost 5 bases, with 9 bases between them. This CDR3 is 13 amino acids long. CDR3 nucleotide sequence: TGTGCCAGCAGTTACACCCCAGGAACTGAAGCTTTCTTT. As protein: CASSYTPGTEAFF.

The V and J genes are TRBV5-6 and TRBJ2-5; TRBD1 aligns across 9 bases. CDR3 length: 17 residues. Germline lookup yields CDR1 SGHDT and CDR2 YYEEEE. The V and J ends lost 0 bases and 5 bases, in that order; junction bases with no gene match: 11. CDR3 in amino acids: CASSLARQGGGQETQYF. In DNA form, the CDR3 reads TGTGCCAGCAGCTTGGCCCGACAGGGGGGAGGCCAGGAGACCCAGTACTTC.